The entry below gives a single T cell receptor beta chain sequence along with its context. Its antigen is not identified. V was trimmed by 1 base and J by 8 bases, leaving 8 bases between them. This CDR3 is built from 12 residues. Germline loops: CDR1 KGHSH, CDR2 LQKENI. RNA transcripts were the template for amplifying TCR beta CDR3 regions. With the HTBI primer set, the TCR CDR3 went through a first round of RT-PCR. Each CDR3 protein is one row after TCRdb ran MiXCR on the multiplex PCR reads. The sample lists hundreds of thousands of distinct CDR3 sequences, 20% to 25% seen once, with less than 65% in the top ten. The data are from a study of T cells in Graves' hyperthyroidism and ophthalmopathy. Study conclusions and caveats: The model anticipated ophthalmopathy a median about six months pre-onset.

A Clinical Activity Score of at least 3, a NOSPECS grade of at least 4 and a duration under 3 months were recorded in the ophthalmopathy patients. The receptor was isolated from a woman in her 70s with Graves' ophthalmopathy. This chain links TRBV18 with TRBJ1-2; unclear D gene. Material for sequencing was blood. The CDR3 region is CASSPQGWGYTF. The CDR3 DNA follows: TGTGCCAGCTCACCACAGGGCTGGGGCTACACCTTC.